The table lists the clone carrying this T cell receptor (beta chain) with a count of one. This sample is part of a study of long-term antiretroviral therapy in people with HIV. Assay version v3.0 of immunoSEQ was used, and it was run at survey level. Target depth was roughly 40,000-50,000 T-cell genomes per sample. Only in-frame clones appear in the TCRdb table, and some are missing; sequencing was by immunoSEQ multiplex PCR. This sample has over 15,000 clones; 70% to 85% occur once, and the top ten carry roughly 7.3%. The CDR3 sequence is 12 residues long. The V gene's germline CDR1 is SGHAT and CDR2 FQNNGV. The V gene lost 2 bases and the J gene lost 8 bases, with 6 bases spanning the gap. Until DNA extraction, the samples held between roughly 1-10 million cryopreserved PBMC.

The source was unsorted PBMCs, collected 0.9 years after starting antiretroviral therapy. The J gene is TRBJ2-2, the V gene TRBV11-2; D not resolved. The TCR originated in a man younger than 35 with HIV. CDR3 protein: CASSLMRGELFF. In DNA, the CDR3 is TGTGCCAGCAGCTTAATGAGAGGGGAGCTGTTTTTT.